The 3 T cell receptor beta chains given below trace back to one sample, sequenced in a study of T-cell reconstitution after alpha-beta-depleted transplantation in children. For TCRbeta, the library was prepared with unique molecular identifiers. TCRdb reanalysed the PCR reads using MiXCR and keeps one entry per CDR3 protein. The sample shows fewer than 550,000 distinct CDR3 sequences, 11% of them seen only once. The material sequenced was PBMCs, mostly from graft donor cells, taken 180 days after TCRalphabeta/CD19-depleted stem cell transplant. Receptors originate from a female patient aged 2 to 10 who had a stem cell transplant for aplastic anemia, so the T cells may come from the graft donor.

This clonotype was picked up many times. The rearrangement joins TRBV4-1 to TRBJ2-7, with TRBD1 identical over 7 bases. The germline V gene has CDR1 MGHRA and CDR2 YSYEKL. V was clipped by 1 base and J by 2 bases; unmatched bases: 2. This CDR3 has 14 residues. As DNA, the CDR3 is TGCGCCAGCAGCCAAGGGACAGGAACCTACGAGCAGTACGTC. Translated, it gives CASSQGTGTYEQYV.

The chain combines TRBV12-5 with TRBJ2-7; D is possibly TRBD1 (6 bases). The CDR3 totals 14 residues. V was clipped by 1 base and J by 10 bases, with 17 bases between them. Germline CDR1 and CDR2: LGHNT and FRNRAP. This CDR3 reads CASGLGGQPTYQYF. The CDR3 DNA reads TGTGCTAGTGGTTTGGGCGGACAGCCAACTTATCAGTACTTC.

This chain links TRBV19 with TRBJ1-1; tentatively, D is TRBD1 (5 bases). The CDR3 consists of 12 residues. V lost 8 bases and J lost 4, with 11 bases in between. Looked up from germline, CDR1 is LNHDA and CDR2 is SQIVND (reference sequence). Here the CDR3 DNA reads TGTGCCAGTGGCGGCAGGGCCACTGAAGCTTTCTTT. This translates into CASGGRATEAFF.